This T cell receptor beta chain originates from a study of T cell changes during pregnancy in multiple sclerosis. Sequencing used immunoSEQ multiplex PCR; TCRdb keeps in-frame clones, though not all of them. The sample has about 66,000 clones; about nine tenths are singletons. Germline-derived CDR1 and CDR2 are SQVTM and ANQGSEA. With 0 bases removed from V and 3 bases from J, the gap between germline ends came to 6 bases. The CDR3 length is 12 residues. This receptor was taken from a female donor with multiple sclerosis, enrolled in a pregnancy study. This chain connects TRBV29-1 to TRBJ2-7; weak D call: TRBD2 (5 bases). Specimen: peripheral blood, collected in the third trimester of pregnancy. The CDR3, as DNA: TGCAGCGTTGAAGAACGGGACTACGAGCAGTACTTC. Its translation: CSVEERDYEQYF.